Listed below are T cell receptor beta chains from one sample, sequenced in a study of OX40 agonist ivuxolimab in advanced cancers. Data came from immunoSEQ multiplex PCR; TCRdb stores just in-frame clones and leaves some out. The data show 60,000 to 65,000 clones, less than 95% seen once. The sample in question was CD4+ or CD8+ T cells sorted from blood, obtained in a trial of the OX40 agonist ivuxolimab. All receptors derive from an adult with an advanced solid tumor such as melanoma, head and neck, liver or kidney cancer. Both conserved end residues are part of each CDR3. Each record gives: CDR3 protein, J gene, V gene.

CDR3 protein: CASYTSGGGGQPQHF
J gene: TRBJ1-5
V gene: TRBV19

CDR3 protein: CASSDMGKAGANVLTF
J gene: TRBJ2-6
V gene: TRBV6-1

CDR3 protein: CSVEDSAGREQYF
J gene: TRBJ2-7
V gene: TRBV29-1

CDR3 protein: CASSIARANQPQHF
J gene: TRBJ1-5
V gene: TRBV19

CDR3 protein: CASSLITGDTEAFF
J gene: TRBJ1-1
V gene: TRBV5-4

CDR3 protein: CASMAGQQETQYF
J gene: TRBJ2-5
V gene: TRBV5-1

CDR3 protein: CASSDGTSGRAGTDTQYF
J gene: TRBJ2-3
V gene: TRBV2

CDR3 protein: CASSRDRDYEQYF
J gene: TRBJ2-7
V gene: TRBV5-1

CDR3 protein: CASSLSILAGLGDTQYF
J gene: TRBJ2-3
V gene: TRBV27

CDR3 protein: CASSQEKRRDNYGYTF
J gene: TRBJ1-2
V gene: TRBV4-3

CDR3 protein: CASSIGTGNYGYTF
J gene: TRBJ1-2
V gene: TRBV28

CDR3 protein: CASRGPGQGSNEQYF
J gene: TRBJ2-7
V gene: TRBV6-1

CDR3 protein: CAWDSTGEGEQYF
J gene: TRBJ2-7
V gene: TRBV30

CDR3 protein: CASSLDRPYNSPLHF
J gene: TRBJ1-6
V gene: TRBV5-1

CDR3 protein: CASSAQGAGSYNEQFF
J gene: TRBJ2-1
V gene: TRBV9

CDR3 protein: CASTPSITSGYNEQFF
J gene: TRBJ2-1
V gene: TRBV19

CDR3 protein: CASSELQGAKYEQYF
J gene: TRBJ2-7
V gene: TRBV10-1

CDR3 protein: CASSPTGGSTDTQYF
J gene: TRBJ2-3
V gene: TRBV18

CDR3 protein: CAWTGTSGRYNEQFF
J gene: TRBJ2-1
V gene: TRBV30

CDR3 protein: CASSLGRSDTQYF
J gene: TRBJ2-3
V gene: TRBV7-7

CDR3 protein: CASTRPGGNTGELFF
J gene: TRBJ2-2
V gene: TRBV2

CDR3 protein: CASSFGQGDGYTF
J gene: TRBJ1-2
V gene: TRBV7-2

CDR3 protein: CASRTGDGAGNTIYF
J gene: TRBJ1-3
V gene: TRBV5-4

CDR3 protein: CASSEGGGVETQYF
J gene: TRBJ2-5
V gene: TRBV7-9

CDR3 protein: CASSTQENQPQHF
J gene: TRBJ1-5
V gene: TRBV11-3

CDR3 protein: CASSHHGDGYTF
J gene: TRBJ1-2
V gene: TRBV4-3

CDR3 protein: CASSLAPGTGELFF
J gene: TRBJ2-2
V gene: TRBV7-2

CDR3 protein: CASSSLAGGPETQYF
J gene: TRBJ2-5
V gene: TRBV7-2

CDR3 protein: CASYGQGGGANVLTF
J gene: TRBJ2-6
V gene: TRBV5-1

CDR3 protein: CASSRDGTGTGKTQYF
J gene: TRBJ2-5
V gene: TRBV19

CDR3 protein: CPHPSASTDTQYF
J gene: TRBJ2-3
V gene: TRBV6-1

CDR3 protein: CASSPGLGTDTQYF
J gene: TRBJ2-3
V gene: TRBV7-9

CDR3 protein: CASSLGRTSGVTYEQYF
J gene: TRBJ2-7
V gene: TRBV7-8

CDR3 protein: CASSLREVSTDTQYF
J gene: TRBJ2-3
V gene: TRBV18

CDR3 protein: CASSPTSGQPQHF
J gene: TRBJ1-5
V gene: TRBV7-2

CDR3 protein: CASSVDGGTTYNEQFF
J gene: TRBJ2-1
V gene: TRBV9

CDR3 protein: CASSYLDRGSYEQYF
J gene: TRBJ2-7
V gene: TRBV6-5

CDR3 protein: CASSYPQGSKETQYF
J gene: TRBJ2-5
V gene: TRBV11-3

CDR3 protein: CASTDRDRRSGIYF
J gene: TRBJ1-3
V gene: TRBV5-4

CDR3 protein: CASSLSFYGYTF
J gene: TRBJ1-2
V gene: TRBV19

CDR3 protein: CAWNSAGLAQLRTDTQYF
J gene: TRBJ2-3
V gene: TRBV30

CDR3 protein: CASSPATSGAYNEQFF
J gene: TRBJ2-1
V gene: TRBV10-1

CDR3 protein: CASSLAGTGGGQPQHF
J gene: TRBJ1-5
V gene: TRBV5-1

CDR3 protein: CASSLTGAPSETQYF
J gene: TRBJ2-5
V gene: TRBV5-1

CDR3 protein: CAWSLSPQTGQRYTF
J gene: TRBJ1-2
V gene: TRBV30

CDR3 protein: CASSRDRERYTF
J gene: TRBJ1-2
V gene: TRBV6-5

CDR3 protein: CAWSYGGYSNQPQHF
J gene: TRBJ1-5
V gene: TRBV30

CDR3 protein: CASSPQGADTQYF
J gene: TRBJ2-3
V gene: TRBV7-2

CDR3 protein: CASSWDRVFNEQFF
J gene: TRBJ2-1
V gene: TRBV6-5

CDR3 protein: CAISHTIHDSYEQYF
J gene: TRBJ2-7
V gene: TRBV10-3

CDR3 protein: CASSPGGFDYNEQFF
J gene: TRBJ2-1
V gene: TRBV18

CDR3 protein: CASSPSEDEQFF
J gene: TRBJ2-1
V gene: TRBV18

CDR3 protein: CASSLGQGTTQYF
J gene: TRBJ2-5
V gene: TRBV5-6

CDR3 protein: CASRGAGGSDNEQFF
J gene: TRBJ2-1
V gene: TRBV5-1

CDR3 protein: CASSLNGGPGNIQYF
J gene: TRBJ2-4
V gene: TRBV6-4

CDR3 protein: CASSPSVGVGLGSAEQYF
J gene: TRBJ2-7
V gene: TRBV18

CDR3 protein: CASSWKGQRHEQYF
J gene: TRBJ2-7
V gene: TRBV5-4

CDR3 protein: CASSIDTGNNEQFF
J gene: TRBJ2-1
V gene: TRBV19